This T cell receptor (beta chain) is drawn from a study of vaccination and CD4 T cells after COVID-19. For the study at large: Samples after vaccination came a median 72 days past dose two, ranging 14 to 241. The stimulating agents, overlapping spike peptides, came from SARS-CoV-2, HCoV-NL63, HCoV-OC43 and HCoV-229E.

Worth noting for this clonotype: Its target is unknown.

The CDR3 is made up of 15 amino acids. The V segment lost 5 bases and the J segment 1 base; nucleotides outside the gene matches: 7. Germline V CDR1 and CDR2: DFQATT, SNEGSKA (reference sequence). Study-level results: A comparatively limited set of convalescent patients was examined, with no early post-infection timepoints.

Once obtained from cultured CD4+ T cells, the DNA was sequenced using the Oncomine TCR Beta short-read assay. The genomic DNA was obtained from cultured CD4+ T cells by extraction with the QIAamp micro DNA kit. Via MiXCR, TCRdb re-called the PCR reads, giving one row per CDR3 protein. The table shows approximately 9,000 distinct CDR3 sequences, with more than 30% occurring only once. This sample's treatment: roughly 11-day PBMC culture with coronavirus spike peptide pools or control peptides (ViraFEST assay). Investigators obtained the unexposed donor's CD4+ T cells before the COVID-19 pandemic (2011-2018). Once peptide pools had expanded antigen-specific T cells, ViraFEST sequenced TCRs.

The rearrangement uses TRBV20-1 and TRBJ1-5; 8 positions match TRBD1. Input material: CD4+ T cells from blood, cultured in vitro. This receptor was obtained from a human donor in good health. CDR3 in DNA: TGCAGTGCTCGTCGGGGACAGGCGAGCAATCAGCCCCAGCATTTT. This gives the protein CSARRGQASNQPQHF.